Presented here are 22 T cell receptor beta chains from one specimen sequenced in a study of technical replicates of blood from several donors. Some clones are missing from TCRdb's copy, which holds only in-frame ones; the method was immunoSEQ multiplex PCR. The profile shows around 100,000 clones, over 90% of them singletons. Material for sequencing was T cells isolated from PBMCs. The receptors shown here come from a human donor in good health.

The rearrangement joins TRBV13 to TRBJ2-1, with 11 bases fitting TRBD1. The germline V gene encodes CDR1 PRHDT and CDR2 FYEKMQ (reference sequence). V was clipped by 4 bases and J by 4 bases; unmatched bases: 6. The CDR3 is 16 residues long. The CDR3 spells CASSSRDRGFYNEQFF. DNA for the CDR3: TGTGCCAGCAGCTCCCGGGACAGGGGGTTTTACAATGAGCAGTTCTTC.

J is TRBJ1-2 and V is TRBV10-3; 10 nucleotides agree with TRBD1. Germline values: CDR1 ENHRY, CDR2 SYGVKD. There are 17 residues in the CDR3. J was trimmed by 8 bases and V by 2 bases; bases with no gene match: 14. In DNA, the CDR3 is TGTGCCATCAGTGAGCCTTCCTCCGGGACAGGGGAGCGCGGCTACACCTTC. This encodes CAISEPSSGTGERGYTF.

This clone was counted a single time. The chain couples TRBV5-8 to TRBJ2-1; 10 nucleotides align to TRBD2. Germline CDR1 reads SGHTS; CDR2 reads YDEGEE. The CDR3 loop spans 15 amino acids. The V and J ends lost 4 bases and 4 bases, in that order; junction bases with no gene match: 5. The CDR3: CASSAGTSAYNEQFF. CDR3 in DNA: TGTGCCAGCAGCGCCGGGACTAGCGCATACAATGAGCAGTTCTTC.

J is TRBJ2-1 and V is TRBV27, with TRBD2 identical over 11 bases. The CDR3 loop spans 17 amino acids. Germline CDR1 reads MNHEY; CDR2 reads SMNVEV (reference sequence). V was pared by 6 bases and J by 1 base, with 8 bases of the junction left unmatched. The CDR3 here is CASRRTTSGISYNEQFF. The CDR3 DNA reads TGTGCCAGCAGGCGAACGACTAGCGGGATTTCCTACAATGAGCAGTTCTTC.

This clone has only a few counts. The chain has TRBV5-4 and TRBJ2-3; TRBD2 agrees at 9 bases. V lost 4 bases to trimming and J lost 4 bases; unmatched junction nucleotides: 19. CDR1 and CDR2 (germline): SGHNT, YYREEE (reference sequence). CDR3 length equals 19 residues. The CDR3 region has the DNA TGTGCCAGCAGCGCTGACAGGGCCATGGCGGGAGGGCCGTCAGATACGCAGTATTTT. The encoded protein is CASSADRAMAGGPSDTQYF.

The rearrangement joins TRBV29-1 to TRBJ2-7; TRBD2 matches at 8 bases. CDR1 is SQVTM, CDR2 ANQGSEA, per germline. V was clipped by 6 bases and J by 2 bases; unmatched bases: 12. This CDR3 region has 15 residues. CDR3 DNA: TGCAGCGTCCTGGGGCTAGCGGGCAACCCCTACGAGCAGTACTTC. It encodes CSVLGLAGNPYEQYF.

This chain connects TRBV5-1 to TRBJ2-1; 8 nucleotides line up with TRBD2. Trimming took 3 bases from V and 3 from J; bases not matched to a gene: 5. Germline CDR1 and CDR2: SGHRS and YFSETQ. The CDR3 length is 15 residues. CDR3 protein: CASSWGLAGYNEQFF. As DNA, the CDR3 is TGCGCCAGCAGCTGGGGGCTAGCGGGCTACAATGAGCAGTTCTTC.

The rearrangement uses TRBV2 and TRBJ1-1, with 7 bases fitting TRBD1. The V segment lost 4 bases and the J segment 4 bases; nucleotides outside the gene matches: 6. There are 14 residues in the CDR3. Germline loops: CDR1 SNHLY, CDR2 FYNNEI. The CDR3 is CASSGQGAPTEAFF. CDR3 bases: TGTGCCAGCAGTGGACAGGGAGCGCCCACTGAAGCTTTCTTT.

V gene TRBV29-1 combines with J gene TRBJ1-4; the D gene is possibly TRBD1 (5 bases). Trimming removed 2 bases at V and 2 bases at J, with 12 bases between. Germline CDR1 and CDR2: SQVTM and ANQGSEA. This CDR3 has 15 amino acids. The CDR3 DNA reads TGCAGCGTTGAACTCCAGGGTGTCACTAATGAAAAACTGTTTTTT. Its protein is CSVELQGVTNEKLFF.

This chain uses TRBV19 with TRBJ2-7; D may be TRBD2 (6 bases). Germline CDR1 is LNHDA and CDR2 is SQIVND (reference sequence). Trimming stripped 3 bases from V and 4 bases from J, with 7 bases between. The CDR3 is 12 amino acids. In DNA form, the CDR3 reads TGTGCCAGTAGTATGGGAGGTTACGAGCAGTACTTC. Amino acids: CASSMGGYEQYF.

The CDR3 DNA sequence: TGTGCCAGCAGCATAGGGACAACTGAAGCTTTCTTT. Translation: CASSIGTTEAFF. This sequence joins TRBV7-9 and TRBJ1-1, with a tentative D call TRBD1 (6 bases). V lost 5 bases to trimming and J lost 5 bases, with 9 bases between them. In germline, CDR1 is SEHNR, CDR2 FQNEAQ (reference sequence). CDR3 size: 12 residues. Drawing the rest from reference TRBV7-9 and TRBJ1-1, the complete variable domain is DTGVSQNPRHKITKRGQNVTFRCDPISEHNRLYWYRQTLGQGPEFLTYFQNEAQLEKSRLLSDRFSAERPKGSFSTLEIQRTEQGDSAMYLCASSIGTTEAFFGQGTRLTVV.

The rearrangement links TRBV16 to TRBJ1-5, with TRBD1 as a possible D gene (6 bases). Trimming cost V 4 bases and J 4 bases, with 17 bases left between them. CDR1 is KGHSY and CDR2 is FQNENV in the germline V gene. CDR3 length equals 16 residues. The CDR3 nucleotides are TGTGCCAGCAGCCCCCTACAGGGTCCGCTAAATCAGCCCCAGCATTTT. Translated, it gives CASSPLQGPLNQPQHF.

The V call is TRBV19, the J call TRBJ1-1; 9 nucleotides align to TRBD1. This CDR3 contains 14 residues. Germline V gives CDR1 LNHDA, CDR2 SQIVND (reference sequence). The J segment lost 2 bases and the V segment lost 5 bases, leaving 3 bases of the junction unmatched. For the CDR3, the DNA is TGTGCCAGTAGTTGGGACAGGGAAAACACTGAAGCTTTCTTT. It codes for CASSWDRENTEAFF.

The chain employs TRBV6-5 and TRBJ2-1, with TRBD2 as a possible D gene (5 bases). V lost 8 bases, J lost 2 bases, and 16 bases lay in between. Germline assignment: CDR1 MNHEY and CDR2 SVGAGI. The CDR3 covers 15 residues. The CDR3 protein is CASFAGGPTYNEQFF. In nucleotides, the CDR3 is TGTGCCAGCTTTGCGGGCGGGCCTACCTACAATGAGCAGTTCTTC.

The gene calls are TRBV9 and TRBJ1-4; 7 bases map to TRBD1. The trim removed 4 bases at V and 5 bases at J, leaving 5 bases unmatched. Germline values: CDR1 SGDLS, CDR2 YYNGEE. The CDR3 is 14 residues long. CDR3 loop: CASSLGQLNEKLFF. For the CDR3, the DNA is TGTGCCAGCAGCCTGGGACAGTTGAATGAAAAACTGTTTTTT.

The rearrangement uses TRBV10-3 and TRBJ2-2; 9 bases match TRBD1. Germline values: CDR1 ENHRY, CDR2 SYGVKD. The V gene end was trimmed by 2 bases and the J gene end by 7 bases; junction bases not matched to a gene: 5. The CDR3 loop spans 15 amino acids. The CDR3 is CAISEEQGANGELFF. As DNA, the CDR3 is TGTGCCATCAGTGAGGAACAGGGGGCTAACGGGGAGCTGTTTTTT.

The chain has TRBV2 and TRBJ2-1; 8 positions agree with TRBD1. J was trimmed by 4 bases and V by 1 base; bases with no gene match: 3. Germline V CDR1 and CDR2: SNHLY, FYNNEI. CDR3 length: 15 residues. CDR3 sequence (DNA): TGTGCCAGCAGTGAAGGGGGACAGGTTTACAATGAGCAGTTCTTC. Its protein product is CASSEGGQVYNEQFF.

The J gene is TRBJ2-6, the V gene TRBV2, with 11 bases matching TRBD1. The CDR3 spans 17 residues. J gave up 0 bases and V 7 bases, and 5 bases lay outside the gene matches. The germline gives CDR1 SNHLY, CDR2 FYNNEI. DNA of the CDR3: TGTGCCAGCAAGTGGGGACAGGGGGTCTCTGGGGCCAACGTCCTGACTTTC. This sequence encodes CASKWGQGVSGANVLTF.

V is TRBV5-8 and J is TRBJ1-4; TRBD1 agrees at 10 bases. CDR3 size: 17 residues. The germline gives CDR1 SGHTS, CDR2 YDEGEE. Unmatched junction bases numbered 6, after V lost 3 bases and J lost 1 base. In DNA, the CDR3 is TGTGCCAGCAGCTGGGGGACAGGGGCAGGAACTAATGAAAAACTGTTTTTT. Its protein is CASSWGTGAGTNEKLFF. Complete variable domain (other parts from reference TRBV5-8 and TRBJ1-4): EAGVTQSPTHLIKTRGQQATLRCSPISGHTSVYWYQQALGLGLQFLLWYDEGEERNRGNFPPRFSGRQFPNYSSELNVNALELEDSALYLCASSWGTGAGTNEKLFFGSGTQLSVL.

The count of this clone is one. The rearrangement links TRBV4-3 to TRBJ2-3; 9 nucleotides agree with TRBD2. V lost 1 base, J lost 3 bases, and 5 bases stayed unmatched. There are 16 residues in the CDR3. Germline V gene data show CDR1 as LGHNA and CDR2 as YSLEER. The CDR3 loop is CASSQGPSGITDTQYF. DNA for the CDR3: TGCGCCAGCAGCCAAGGACCTAGCGGGATTACAGATACGCAGTATTTT.

V and J are TRBV29-1 and TRBJ2-1, with D perhaps TRBD2 (6 bases). This CDR3 comprises 12 residues. Germline CDR1 SQVTM, CDR2 ANQGSEA. V gave up 6 bases and J gave up 6 bases, with 12 bases separating them. CDR3 nucleotides: TGCAGCGTGTGGGGGGAAGGCAATGAGCAGTTCTTC. This gives the protein CSVWGEGNEQFF.

CDR3 DNA: TGTGCCATCACGCCCGTAGCGGGAGGGCCTGGTGGGGATGAGCAGTTCTTC. Its protein product is CAITPVAGGPGGDEQFF. The V call is TRBV10-3, the J call TRBJ2-1, with 11 bases matching TRBD2. The CDR3 spans 17 residues. The germline V gene encodes CDR1 ENHRY and CDR2 SYGVKD. J was trimmed by 8 bases and V by 7 bases; bases with no gene match: 16.